A selection of T cell receptor beta chains follows, all from one sample in a study of shared clonotypes between healthy human individuals. Clones were sequenced by immunoSEQ multiplex PCR, and TCRdb holds only the in-frame ones, with some missing. Among more than 2 million clones listed, roughly 93% were seen once. The material sequenced was naive CD8+ T cells from PBMCs. The receptor set was obtained from a man between 18 and 29 years old in good health. Some clones in this sample may be carry-over from other donors' samples. Both conserved end residues are part of each CDR3. The D gene is left open where the match is weak. Not every row has a clone size; where given, it reads once, few, many or a size class.

TRBJ1-1 | TRBD1 | TRBV27 | - | CASSTKTGQGNDTEAFF | TGTGCCAGCAGTACTAAAACGGGACAGGGGAACGACACTGAAGCTTTCTTT
TRBJ1-2 | - | TRBV27 | - | CASSLIGQHGYTF | TGTGCCAGCAGTTTAATCGGACAGCATGGCTACACCTTC
TRBJ2-5 | - | TRBV5-1 | - | CASSLVIRGLEETQYF | TGCGCCAGCAGCTTGGTGATACGGGGGCTCGAGGAGACCCAGTACTTC
TRBJ2-7 | TRBD1 | TRBV5-1 | - | CASSLASRGYEQYF | TGCGCCAGCAGCCTTGCTAGCAGGGGGTACGAGCAGTACTTC
TRBJ2-7 | TRBD2 | TRBV28 | - | CASAPAGARYEQYF | TGTGCCAGTGCACCAGCGGGAGCCCGCTACGAGCAGTACTTC
TRBJ2-7 | - | TRBV5-1 | - | CASSLGHGIFYEQYF | TGCGCCAGCAGCTTGGGGCACGGAATATTTTACGAGCAGTACTTC
TRBJ2-1 | TRBD2 | TRBV4-3 | - | CASSPAGVPYNEQFF | TGCGCCAGCAGTCCAGCGGGAGTACCCTACAATGAGCAGTTCTTC
TRBJ2-5 | TRBD1 | TRBV7-9 | - | CASTITGGAWEETQYF | TGTGCCAGCACCATTACAGGGGGCGCTTGGGAAGAGACCCAGTACTTC
TRBJ1-1 | - | TRBV19 | few | CASSIEGPEAFF | TGTGCCAGTAGTATAGAGGGACCTGAAGCTTTCTTT
TRBJ2-2 | TRBD2 | TRBV2 | - | CASSAKGGVAGDGDTGELFF | TGTGCCAGCAGCGCAAAGGGAGGGGTAGCGGGAGATGGTGACACCGGGGAGCTGTTTTTT
TRBJ2-1 | - | TRBV2 | once | CASSEASTSYNEQFF | TGTGCCAGCAGTGAAGCGAGCACCTCCTACAATGAGCAGTTCTTC
TRBJ2-1 | - | TRBV9 | - | CASRRAPTHEQFF | TGTGCCAGCCGGCGGGCTCCCACTCATGAGCAGTTCTTC
TRBJ2-3 | - | TRBV7-9 | - | CASSGLGLDTQYF | TGTGCCAGCAGCGGGTTGGGCTTAGATACGCAGTATTTT
TRBJ2-7 | TRBD2 | TRBV27 | - | CASSTLAGGREQYF | TGTGCCAGCAGTACACTAGCGGGAGGGCGTGAGCAGTACTTC
TRBJ1-5 | - | TRBV27 | - | CASSLTGSGNQPQHF | TGTGCCAGCAGTTTAACAGGGTCCGGAAATCAGCCCCAGCATTTT
TRBJ2-2 | - | TRBV6-5 | - | CASSYFKPGGTGELFF | TGTGCCAGCAGTTATTTTAAGCCCGGGGGCACCGGGGAGCTGTTTTTT
TRBJ2-1 | TRBD2 | TRBV7-9 | - | CASSRNGGVNEQFF | TGTGCCAGCAGCCGTAACGGGGGGGTCAATGAGCAGTTCTTC
TRBJ2-7 | - | TRBV2 | - | CASSLKSYEQYF | TGTGCCAGCTCTCTTAAGTCCTACGAGCAGTACTTC
TRBJ2-2 | - | TRBV7-8 | - | CASNHDTDGGTGELFF | TGTGCCAGCAACCATGACACAGACGGTGGCACCGGGGAGCTGTTTTTT
TRBJ1-1 | - | TRBV5-1 | - | CASSLTREEWTEAFF | TGCGCCAGCAGCTTGACTAGGGAGGAATGGACTGAAGCTTTCTTT
TRBJ2-3 | - | TRBV4-2 | - | CASSQEATDTQYF | TGTGCCAGCAGCCAAGAGGCAACAGATACGCAGTATTTT
TRBJ2-3 | - | TRBV5-6 | - | CASSPGRWGGDTQYF | TGTGCCAGCAGCCCCGGGCGGTGGGGCGGGGATACGCAGTATTTT
TRBJ2-5 | TRBD2 | TRBV9 | - | CASGLGSGAETQYF | TGTGCCAGCGGGTTAGGTAGCGGGGCCGAGACCCAGTACTTC
TRBJ1-4 | - | TRBV7-9 | - | CASSSGRGNEKLFF | TGTGCCAGCAGCTCCGGGCGGGGGAATGAAAAACTGTTTTTT
TRBJ2-4 | TRBD1 | TRBV4-1 | - | CASSQGVGGFKNIQYF | TGCGCCAGCAGCCAAGGTGTAGGGGGCTTCAAAAACATTCAGTACTTC
TRBJ1-2 | TRBD1 | TRBV28 | - | CASSRDRGEGYTF | TGTGCCAGCAGTCGGGACAGGGGGGAGGGCTACACCTTC
TRBJ1-1 | - | TRBV5-1 | - | CASRTTGYEAFF | TGCGCCAGCAGAACTACAGGCTATGAAGCTTTCTTT
TRBJ2-3 | - | TRBV7-9 | once | CASSLVAGSADTQYF | TGTGCCAGCAGCTTAGTTGCAGGGAGCGCAGATACGCAGTATTTT
TRBJ2-7 | TRBD2 | TRBV14 | - | CASSSSGRGIYEQYF | TGTGCCAGCAGCAGTAGCGGGAGGGGTATCTACGAGCAGTACTTC
TRBJ2-3 | - | TRBV25-1 | once | CASSEYGGNTQYF | TGTGCCAGCAGTGAATATGGGGGAAATACGCAGTATTTT
TRBJ1-1 | TRBD1 | TRBV19 | - | CASRKTDRVGLNTEAFF | TGTGCCAGCCGAAAAACGGACAGGGTCGGCTTGAACACTGAAGCTTTCTTT
TRBJ1-1 | TRBD1 | TRBV27 | - | CASSNRQGGTEAFF | TGTGCCAGCAGTAACAGACAGGGAGGTACTGAAGCTTTCTTT
TRBJ1-3 | - | TRBV4-2 | once | CASSPDYGGGNTIYF | TGTGCCAGCAGCCCCGATTACGGGGGTGGAAACACCATATATTTT
TRBJ2-7 | TRBD2 | TRBV28 | - | CASSLGGRGYEQYF | TGTGCCAGCAGTTTAGGCGGGAGGGGCTACGAGCAGTACTTC
TRBJ1-1 | - | TRBV19 | - | CASSIAGYVNTEAFF | TGTGCCAGTAGTATTGCTGGGTACGTGAACACTGAAGCTTTCTTT
TRBJ2-1 | TRBD2 | TRBV27 | - | CASSVFSGRRSGEQFF | TGTGCCAGCAGTGTATTTAGCGGGAGGAGGTCGGGTGAGCAGTTCTTC
TRBJ2-1 | - | TRBV18 | - | CASSPGNSGRNEQFF | TGTGCCAGCTCACCAGGGAACAGTGGGCGAAATGAGCAGTTCTTC
TRBJ1-5 | - | TRBV27 | - | CASSFGRGSQPQHF | TGTGCCAGCAGTTTTGGGAGGGGATCCCAGCCCCAGCATTTT
TRBJ2-7 | - | TRBV27 | - | CASSPLPPGPTYEQYF | TGTGCCAGCAGTCCTTTACCCCCGGGACCCACCTACGAGCAGTACTTC
TRBJ2-7 | TRBD2 | TRBV7-2 | - | CASSLGTGRGSYEQYF | TGTGCCAGCAGCTTAGGGACCGGGCGGGGGTCCTACGAGCAGTACTTC
TRBJ2-5 | TRBD2 | TRBV27 | once | CASSLKGLATQETQYF | TGTGCCAGCAGTTTAAAGGGACTAGCCACTCAAGAGACCCAGTACTTC
TRBJ1-5 | - | TRBV5-1 | - | CASSLGPYNQPQHF | TGCGCCAGCAGCTTGGGACCGTACAATCAGCCCCAGCATTTT
TRBJ2-7 | TRBD2 | TRBV27 | - | CASSAGGPRYEQYF | TGTGCCAGCAGTGCGGGAGGGCCTCGATACGAGCAGTACTTC
TRBJ2-7 | - | TRBV4-3 | - | CASSQEVGTGSYEQYF | TGCGCCAGCAGCCAAGAGGTCGGGACTGGCTCCTACGAGCAGTACTTC
TRBJ2-3 | - | TRBV7-9 | - | CASSFPGGGLGDTQYF | TGTGCCAGCAGCTTCCCCGGCGGCGGGCTTGGAGATACGCAGTATTTT